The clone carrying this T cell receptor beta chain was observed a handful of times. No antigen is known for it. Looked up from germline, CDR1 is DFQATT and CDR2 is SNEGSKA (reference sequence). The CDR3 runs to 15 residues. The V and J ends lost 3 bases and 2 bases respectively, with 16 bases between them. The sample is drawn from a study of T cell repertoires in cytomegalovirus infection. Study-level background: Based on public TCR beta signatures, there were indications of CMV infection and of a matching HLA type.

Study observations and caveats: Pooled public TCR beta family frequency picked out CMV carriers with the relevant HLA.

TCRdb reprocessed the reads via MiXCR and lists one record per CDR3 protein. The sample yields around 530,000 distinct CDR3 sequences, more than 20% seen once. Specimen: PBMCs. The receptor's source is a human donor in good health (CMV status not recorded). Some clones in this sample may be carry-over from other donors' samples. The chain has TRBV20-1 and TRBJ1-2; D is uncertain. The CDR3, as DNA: TGCAGTGCTAGCCAGGATAGGGTAGGAAACTATGGCTACACCTTC. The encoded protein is CSASQDRVGNYGYTF.